Each of the 29 T cell receptor beta chains below was sequenced from the same sample in a study of blood T cells in healthy people across ages. Then a second PCR, running roughly 7 to 11 cycles, was carried out with a sample-barcoded 5' primer and a J-beta primer mix. TCRdb passed the 5' RACE reads through MiXCR, listing each CDR3 protein once. The repertoire holds around 870,000 distinct CDR3 sequences, with less than 35% as singletons. Material: blood. These receptors were obtained from a woman aged 80 or over in good health.

This clonotype was observed at least ten times. This chain uses TRBV9 with TRBJ2-1; D is perhaps TRBD2 (6 bases). Trimming pared 4 bases from V and 7 bases from J, leaving 15 bases between. The CDR3 is 14 amino acids. CDR1 SGDLS and CDR2 YYNGEE come from the germline V gene. This chain's CDR3 is CASSTGDGKNEQFF. The CDR3 DNA follows: TGTGCCAGCAGCACGGGGGACGGCAAAAATGAGCAGTTCTTC.

This clonotype was recorded at least ten times. The chain carries TRBV20-1 and TRBJ1-5; maybe TRBD1 (6 bases). CDR3 length equals 18 residues. Germline V lookup: CDR1 DFQATT, CDR2 SNEGSKA (reference sequence). The V end lost 6 bases, the J end lost 1 base, and 25 bases lay between the germline ends. The CDR3 DNA reads TGCAGTGCGAGCTCCCAGGGGAGAGGGTATGAGAGCAATCAGCCCCAGCATTTT. Its translation is CSASSQGRGYESNQPQHF.

Worth noting for this clonotype: A much larger clone differs from this one at a single base, so this may be a read error. The chain combines TRBV11-2 with TRBJ2-5; 13 bases map to TRBD2. The germline V gene has CDR1 SGHAT and CDR2 FQNNGV. The J segment lost 5 bases and the V segment lost 3 bases, leaving 9 bases of the junction unmatched. This CDR3 is 17 amino acids long. Here the CDR3 reads CASSFTSGGVETETQYF. In DNA form, the CDR3 reads TGTGCCAGCAGCTTTACTAGCGGGGGGGTCGAAACCGAGACCCAGTACTTC.

Worth noting for this clonotype: This may come from a read error, since a much larger clone is one base off. This rearrangement joins TRBV27 to TRBJ2-7; 7 bases align to TRBD1. The CDR3 is made up of 15 amino acids. From germline, CDR1 is MNHEY and CDR2 SMNVEV (reference sequence). Trimming at V came to 7 bases and at J to 7 bases, leaving 16 bases not matched to a gene. CDR3 DNA sequence: TGTGCCAGCAATCTAGCCGGGACAGAATACAATGAGCAGTACTTC. Its translation is CASNLAGTEYNEQYF.

On this clonotype: Being one base from a much bigger clone, this may be a read error. The gene calls are TRBV10-3 and TRBJ2-1; 12 bases agree with TRBD1. Germline CDR1 and CDR2: ENHRY and SYGVKD. V lost 2 bases, J lost 9 bases, and 8 bases stayed unmatched. The CDR3 has 16 amino acids. Written as DNA, the CDR3 is TGTGCCATCAGTGAGAGGGGACAGGGGGCGTCTAGTGAGCAGTTCTTC. It yields the protein CAISERGQGASSEQFF.

In its sample, this clonotype was seen many times. A read error may explain this, as a much larger clone is one base away. V usage is TRBV5-1 and J usage is TRBJ2-5; TRBD2 agrees at 8 bases. Losses at the gene ends were 2 bases for V and 11 bases for J; bases not matched to a gene: 17. Germline V lookup: CDR1 SGHRS, CDR2 YFSETQ. The CDR3 spans 16 residues. CDR3 DNA sequence: TGCGCCAGCAGCTTCCGGAGCGGGGGTTATGACAATGAGCAGTACTTC. Its protein is CASSFRSGGYDNEQYF.

Ten or more counts support this clonotype. At one end, the junction sequence differs from germline, possibly due to a read error. The DNA of the CDR3 is TGTGCCAGCAGCTTAGCTGGGGCCAACGTCCTGACTTTC. Amino acids: CASSLAGANVLTF. The chain joins TRBV5-1 to TRBJ2-6; D is unclear. Looked up from germline, CDR1 is SGHRS and CDR2 is YFSETQ. There are 13 residues in the CDR3.

This clonotype was picked up a small number of times. This chain joins TRBV4-3 and TRBJ2-2; 7 bases agree with TRBD1. The CDR3 consists of 15 residues. CDR1 is LGHNA and CDR2 is YSLEER in the germline V gene. Unmatched junction bases numbered 3, after V lost 1 base and J lost 4 bases. CDR3 region: CASSQARQGTGELFF. Written as DNA, the CDR3 is TGCGCCAGCAGCCAAGCCAGACAGGGCACCGGGGAGCTGTTTTTT.

The chain joins TRBV30 to TRBJ1-1; no clear D gene. Trimming removed 5 bases at V and 3 bases at J, with 10 bases between. Germline V lookup: CDR1 GTSNPN, CDR2 SVGIG (reference sequence). This CDR3 is built from 12 residues. The CDR3, as DNA: TGTGCCTGGTTCCCACAGTACACTGAAGCTTTCTTT. Its protein is CAWFPQYTEAFF.

In this sample, this clonotype turned up a few times. This may be a read error: a much more frequent sequence differs by one nucleotide. J is TRBJ2-4 and V is TRBV10-3; unclear D gene. The DNA end is a closer match to TRBJ2-7, so the J assignment may be wrong. The CDR3 spans 11 residues. In germline, CDR1 is ENHRY, CDR2 SYGVKD. The CDR3 DNA reads as TGTGCCTTAGCTGCGTCTCTCGAGCAGTACTTC. Translating it yields CALAASLEQYF.

The chain combines TRBV20-1 with TRBJ2-2; 8 nucleotides agree with TRBD2. CDR3 length equals 15 residues. The V gene's germline CDR1 is DFQATT and CDR2 SNEGSKA (reference sequence). Written as DNA, the CDR3 is TGCTCTTGCCTTGGCGGGGGGCCGAACACCGGGGAGCTGTTTTTT. Its protein product is CSCLGGGPNTGELFF.

In this sample, this clonotype turned up a few times. The CDR3 protein is CATSVIGGGEQFF. The CDR3 coding sequence is TGTGCCACCAGTGTCATAGGGGGAGGTGAGCAGTTCTTC. The rearrangement uses TRBV24-1 and TRBJ2-1; D is tentatively TRBD1 or TRBD2 (6 bases each). The CDR3 is made up of 13 amino acids. Germline-derived CDR1 and CDR2 are KGHDR and SFDVKD. Trimming pared 5 bases from V and 9 bases from J, leaving 13 bases between.

Details on this clonotype: Given a much more abundant clone one base away, this may be a read error. This chain links TRBV14 with TRBJ2-5; 8 bases agree with TRBD1. This CDR3 region has 17 residues. CDR1 and CDR2 (germline): SGHDN, FVKESK. This chain's CDR3 is CASSQGSRDRFGETRYF. The CDR3 DNA follows: TGTGCCAGCAGCCAAGGGTCGCGGGACAGGTTCGGAGAGACCCGGTACTTC.

Ten or more counts support this clonotype. The V call is TRBV5-1, the J call TRBJ2-7; 8 bases are a match to TRBD2. Germline trimming cut 0 bases from V and 2 bases from J; bases unmatched to any gene: 4. Germline V gives CDR1 SGHRS, CDR2 YFSETQ. The CDR3 covers 15 residues. The CDR3 spells CASSLAGGAAYEQYF. The CDR3 bases are TGCGCCAGCAGCTTGGCCGGGGGGGCCGCCTACGAGCAGTACTTC.

This clonotype was detected ten times or more. The rearrangement uses TRBV28 and TRBJ2-5, with D possibly called TRBD1 or TRBD2 (5 bases each). The V end was cut by 6 bases, the J end by 5 bases, with 13 bases between. Germline CDR1 reads MDHEN; CDR2 reads SYDVKM. There are 13 residues in the CDR3. CDR3 region: CASRRDPRETQYF. The CDR3 DNA sequence: TGTGCCAGCAGACGGGACCCAAGGGAGACCCAGTACTTC.

This clonotype was picked up many times. The gene calls are TRBV20-1 and TRBJ2-4, with D hard to call. The CDR3 is 12 residues long. Trimming took off 4 bases at V and 3 bases at J, with 7 bases between the two ends. Germline lookup yields CDR1 DFQATT and CDR2 SNEGSKA (reference sequence). CDR3: CSANGDKNIQYF. The CDR3 bases are TGCAGTGCTAACGGAGACAAAAACATTCAGTACTTC.

This sequence joins TRBV6-1 and TRBJ2-7; D uncertain. V lost 6 bases to trimming and J lost 9 bases, with 27 bases between them. Germline V CDR1 and CDR2: MNHNS, SASEGT. This CDR3 is 16 amino acids long. Written as DNA, the CDR3 is TGTGCCAGCAGCCTAAGGGTGGTCACCTCCTACAATGGGCAGTACTTC. Its translation: CASSLRVVTSYNGQYF.

At least ten counts were recorded for this clonotype. The chain carries TRBV11-2 and TRBJ2-1, with a tentative D call TRBD2 (7 bases). This CDR3 region has 16 residues. Germline V gene lookup returns CDR1 SGHAT and CDR2 FQNNGV. Trimming removed 5 bases from V and 3 bases from J, with 17 bases in between. The CDR3 nucleotides are TGTGCCAGCAGCCCGAGGGAGGGACAAAACTACAATGAGCAGTTCTTC. This translates into CASSPREGQNYNEQFF.

Comment on this clonotype: A much larger clonotype is one base distant, so this may be a read error. This chain links TRBV12-3 or TRBV12-4 with TRBJ1-4, with D unresolved. The CDR3 has 15 amino acids. The CDR3 protein is CASSSPLDGNERLFF. DNA for the CDR3: TGTGCCAGCAGTTCTCCTTTGGACGGCAATGAAAGACTGTTTTTT.

Regarding this clonotype: One base away lies a much larger clone, so this may be a sequencing read error. V gene TRBV7-2 combines with J gene TRBJ2-2, with unresolved D. The germline gives CDR1 SGHTA, CDR2 FQGNSA. The CDR3 has 14 amino acids. The CDR3 reads CACSTSPLTGELFF. Here the CDR3 DNA reads TGTGCCTGCAGCACAAGCCCCCTTACCGGGGAGCTGTTTTTT.

This clonotype was recorded at least ten times. The J gene is TRBJ2-5, the V gene TRBV5-1; D ambiguous. This CDR3 is 14 amino acids long. The ends were cut back, 6 bases at V and 5 bases at J, with 17 bases in the middle. The germline CDR1 and CDR2 sequences are SGHRS and YFSETQ. CDR3 coding DNA: TGCGCCAGCACCTGGAGTACAGCCCAGGAGACCCAGTACTTC. This sequence encodes CASTWSTAQETQYF.

For the CDR3, the DNA is TGTGCCAGCAGCTTGACCACAGGGATCTCTGGAAACACCATATATTTT. Translated: CASSLTTGISGNTIYF. V is TRBV5-6 and J is TRBJ1-3; tentative D call: TRBD1 (6 bases). With 1 base removed from V and 0 bases from J, the gap between germline ends came to 11 bases. This CDR3 has 16 amino acids. Germline CDR1 SGHDT, CDR2 YYEEEE.

J is TRBJ2-1 and V is TRBV20-1; 9 bases are shared with TRBD1. This CDR3 region has 16 residues. Germline V gene data show CDR1 as DFQATT and CDR2 as SNEGSKA (reference sequence). Unmatched junction bases numbered 7, after V lost 1 base and J lost 3 bases. This CDR3 reads CSARVTGTGIYNEQFF. CDR3 coding DNA: TGCAGTGCTAGAGTAACGGGGACAGGGATCTACAATGAGCAGTTCTTC.

The J gene is TRBJ1-2, the V gene TRBV3-1, with a weak D call TRBD1 (6 bases). The CDR3 is 12 amino acids. Looked up from germline, CDR1 is LGHDT and CDR2 is YNNKEL (reference sequence). Trimming pared 11 bases from V and 8 bases from J, leaving 18 bases between. CDR3 residues: CASQQGGRGYTF. The CDR3 nucleotides read TGTGCCTCACAACAGGGTGGCAGAGGCTACACCTTC.

This clonotype was counted between two and nine times. The chain is built from TRBV12-3 or TRBV12-4 and TRBJ2-2; tentatively, D is TRBD2 (6 bases). V gave up 11 bases and J gave up 1 base, with 11 bases separating them. The length of the CDR3 is 13 residues. CDR3 coding DNA: TGTGCCTCCAAGGAGGGGAACACCGGGGAGCTGTTTTTT. Protein: CASKEGNTGELFF.

J is TRBJ1-1 and V is TRBV15, with 9 bases identical to TRBD1. This CDR3 has 14 residues. Germline V gives CDR1 LNHNV, CDR2 YYDKDF (reference sequence). V was clipped by 6 bases and J by 6 bases; unmatched bases: 8. CDR3 nucleotides: TGTGCCACCAGGAGGACAGGGGAGACTCCTGAAGCTTTCTTT. Translating it yields CATRRTGETPEAFF.

About this clonotype: This may be a read error: a much more frequent sequence differs by one nucleotide. The V call is TRBV24-1, the J call TRBJ2-3; D unclear. The germline CDR1 and CDR2 sequences are KGHDR and SFDVKD. Deletions cut 3 bases from V and 6 bases from J, with 12 bases between. The CDR3 consists of 14 residues. The CDR3, as DNA: TGTGCCACCAGTGATCCGAGACATTCCGATACGCAGTATTTT. Translation gives CATSDPRHSDTQYF.

A few counts support this clonotype. This could be a read error, since a much larger clone is one nucleotide away. V usage is TRBV5-5 and J usage is TRBJ2-7, with 7 bases lining up with TRBD1. Trimming at V came to 4 bases and at J to 7 bases, leaving 5 bases not matched to a gene. Germline V gene data show CDR1 as SGHKS and CDR2 as YYEKEE (reference sequence). The CDR3 is 12 residues long. The CDR3, as DNA: TGTGCCAGCAGCCGGACAGGTAGTGAGCAGTACTTC. It specifies CASSRTGSEQYF.

The chain combines TRBV5-8 with TRBJ2-3; 13 positions match TRBD2. V lost 4 bases, J lost 5 bases, and 10 bases stayed unmatched. The germline gives CDR1 SGHTS, CDR2 YDEGEE. CDR3 length: 17 amino acids. The CDR3 here is CASSVALAGGPGDTQYF. CDR3 bases: TGTGCCAGCAGCGTGGCACTAGCGGGGGGGCCCGGAGATACGCAGTATTTT. Drawing the rest from reference TRBV5-8 and TRBJ2-3, the complete variable domain is EAGVTQSPTHLIKTRGQQATLRCSPISGHTSVYWYQQALGLGLQFLLWYDEGEERNRGNFPPRFSGRQFPNYSSELNVNALELEDSALYLCASSVALAGGPGDTQYFGPGTRLTVL.